The table lists the clone carrying this T cell receptor beta chain with a few counts. Its antigen is unknown. This specimen belongs to a study of T cells after yellow fever vaccination. V lost 6 bases and J lost 5; bases outside the gene matches: 13. The CDR3 loop spans 16 amino acids. Germline V lookup: CDR1 SGHTA, CDR2 FQGNSA. TCRdb fed the 5' RACE reads into MiXCR, producing one record per CDR3 protein. The sample yields a few hundred thousand distinct CDR3 sequences, under 20% seen once. Study-level results: The appearance of a small share of clonotypes in both CD4 and CD8 compartments was observed.

The chain recombines TRBV7-2 with TRBJ2-1; 7 bases fit TRBD1. The clonotype originates from a man younger than 35 who received the YFV17D yellow fever vaccine. Material: PBMCs, obtained before the yellow fever booster vaccination. CDR3 residues: CASRSIPGTDNNEQFF. The CDR3 bases are TGTGCCAGCAGATCAATTCCCGGGACAGATAACAATGAGCAGTTCTTC.